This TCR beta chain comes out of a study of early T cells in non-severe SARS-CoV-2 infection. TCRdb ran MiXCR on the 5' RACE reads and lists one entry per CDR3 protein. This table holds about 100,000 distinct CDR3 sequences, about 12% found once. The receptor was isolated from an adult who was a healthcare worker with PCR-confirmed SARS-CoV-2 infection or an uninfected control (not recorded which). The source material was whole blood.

The CDR3 spells CSAPDRGPTNEKLFF. The CDR3 region has the DNA TGCAGTGCACCGGACAGGGGGCCAACTAATGAAAAACTGTTTTTT. The chain combines TRBV20-1 with TRBJ1-4; 11 nucleotides match TRBD1. The CDR3 is 15 residues long. V dropped 6 bases and J dropped 0; count of bases not matched to a gene: 3. The germline V gene has CDR1 DFQATT and CDR2 SNEGSKA (reference sequence).